This T cell receptor (beta chain) was recorded in a study of cytomegalovirus exposure and HLA in healthy donors. V lost 6 bases to trimming and J lost 3 bases, with 9 bases between them. CDR1 is MNHEY, CDR2 SVGAGI, per germline. The CDR3 covers 13 residues. A multiplex PCR was run with 60 Vbeta primers and 13 Jbeta primers. TCRdb keeps only in-frame clones here, not all; method: immunoSEQ multiplex PCR. The sample has around 140,000 clones, roughly 82% seen once; the top ten hold roughly 3.1%. As for this clone: Other DNA sequences within the sample encode an identical CDR3.

This sequence joins TRBV6-5 and TRBJ1-5; D gene unclear. Sequenced material: PBMCs. This TCR came from a young man in good health and CMV-seropositive. CDR3 nucleotide sequence: TGTGCCAGCAGCGAGACTTCCAATCAGCCCCAGCATTTT. Encoded protein: CASSETSNQPQHF.